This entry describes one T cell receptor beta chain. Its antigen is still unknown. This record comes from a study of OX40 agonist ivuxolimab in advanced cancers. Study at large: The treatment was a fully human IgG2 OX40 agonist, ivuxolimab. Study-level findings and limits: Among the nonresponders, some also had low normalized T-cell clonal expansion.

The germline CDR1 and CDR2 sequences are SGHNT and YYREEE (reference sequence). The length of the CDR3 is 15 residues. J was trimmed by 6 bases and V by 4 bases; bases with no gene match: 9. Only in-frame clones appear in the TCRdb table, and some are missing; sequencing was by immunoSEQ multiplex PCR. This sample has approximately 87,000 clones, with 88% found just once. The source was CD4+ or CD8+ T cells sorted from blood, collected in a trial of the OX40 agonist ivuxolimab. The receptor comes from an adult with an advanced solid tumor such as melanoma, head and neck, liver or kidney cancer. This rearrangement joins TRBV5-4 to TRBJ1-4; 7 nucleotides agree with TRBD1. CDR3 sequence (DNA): TGTGCCAGCAGCGCGAACAGGGGAATCGATGAAAAACTGTTTTTT. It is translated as CASSANRGIDEKLFF.